The 21 T cell receptor beta chains given below trace back to one sample, sequenced in a study of blood T cell repertoires in COVID-19 (dated by TCRdb to 2018 to 2021). Libraries were made using the immunoSEQ multiplex PCR assay. This immuneACCESS table, as held by TCRdb, lists in-frame sequences with V and J called but not all clones. Of the missing ones, under half trace to an unresolved V gene in checked studies; the others have no known cause. This sample gives 280,000 or so clones in total; roughly 86% of them show up just once. The ten largest make up 9.4% of the sample. Sequenced sample: peripheral blood. The receptors derive from a young man with active or convalescent COVID-19.

The rearrangement uses TRBV6-5 and TRBJ1-2; TRBD1 matches at 7 bases. CDR3 length: 13 amino acids. V trimming: 10 bases; J trimming: 3 bases; junction bases outside the gene matches: 8. The germline V gene has CDR1 MNHEY and CDR2 SVGAGI. This CDR3 reads CATRDSQDYGYTF. The CDR3 nucleotides are TGTGCCACCCGGGACAGCCAAGACTATGGCTACACCTTC.

The chain recombines TRBV7-8 with TRBJ2-7; perhaps TRBD1 as D (6 bases). The CDR3 is 14 amino acids. Trimming took 3 bases from V and 0 from J, leaving 9 bases between them. Germline lookup yields CDR1 SGHVS and CDR2 FQNEAQ. The chain's CDR3 is CASSFGTTSYEQYF. As DNA, the CDR3 is TGTGCCAGCAGCTTTGGGACAACCTCCTACGAGCAGTACTTC.

The chain carries TRBV7-3 and TRBJ2-3, with 10 bases aligning to TRBD2. Trimming cost V 5 bases and J 2 bases; bases outside gene matches: 4. Germline lookup yields CDR1 SGHTA and CDR2 FQGTGA. This CDR3 region has 15 residues. CDR3 in DNA: TGTGCCAGCAGCATAGCGGGGGGTCCCACAGATACGCAGTATTTT. This sequence encodes CASSIAGGPTDTQYF.

The V gene is TRBV10-3, the J gene TRBJ1-6; possibly TRBD1 for D (5 bases). Germline CDR1 ENHRY, CDR2 SYGVKD. This CDR3 spans 15 amino acids. V was shortened by 6 bases and J by 7 bases, with 16 bases between the two germline ends. The DNA for the CDR3 is TGTGCCATCAGCGAGACAGCAGGGAGGAATTCACCCCTCCACTTT. Its protein product is CAISETAGRNSPLHF.

The chain employs TRBV2 and TRBJ1-1; 7 nucleotides line up with TRBD1. The CDR3 is 13 amino acids. Trimming cost V 2 bases and J 9 bases; bases outside gene matches: 6. Germline-derived CDR1 and CDR2 are SNHLY and FYNNEI. CDR3 region: CASSENPGQQAFF. CDR3 in DNA: TGTGCCAGCAGTGAAAATCCGGGACAGCAAGCTTTCTTT.

V gene TRBV7-3 combines with J gene TRBJ2-1, with D possibly matching TRBD1 (6 bases). V dropped 0 bases and J dropped 6 bases, with 15 bases sitting between them. There are 16 residues in the CDR3. In germline, CDR1 is SGHTA, CDR2 FQGTGA. The CDR3 DNA follows: TGTGCCAGCAGCTTAACCCGCCAGGGCAGGGGCAATGAGCAGTTCTTC. Translating gives CASSLTRQGRGNEQFF.

This clone was seen at least ten times. The V and J genes are TRBV6-1 and TRBJ1-5; no reliable D call. The V gene lost 3 bases and the J gene lost 4 bases, with 7 bases spanning the gap. The germline V gene encodes CDR1 MNHNS and CDR2 SASEGT. The CDR3 has 13 amino acids. Here the CDR3 DNA reads TGTGCCAGCAGTGACAGGAATAATCAGCCCCAGCATTTT. Translation: CASSDRNNQPQHF.

This clone was counted only a few times. This chain uses TRBV2 with TRBJ1-5; 7 nucleotides match TRBD1. V dropped 0 bases and J dropped 6; count of bases not matched to a gene: 8. Germline V CDR1 and CDR2: SNHLY, FYNNEI. The CDR3 is 16 amino acids. In DNA, the CDR3 is TGTGCCAGCAGTGAAGCCCGGTTCAGGGGGAGTCAGCCCCAGCATTTT. As protein: CASSEARFRGSQPQHF.

The table lists this clone with a few counts. The J gene is TRBJ1-1, the V gene TRBV29-1; D not resolved. Germline lookup yields CDR1 SQVTM and CDR2 ANQGSEA. The CDR3 extends over 14 amino acids. Deletions cut 5 bases from V and 0 bases from J, with 13 bases between. The CDR3 region is CSVWTGSMNTEAFF. CDR3 bases: TGCAGCGTTTGGACGGGAAGTATGAACACTGAAGCTTTCTTT.

This clone has just one count. CDR3 sequence: CASSLGQAYNSPLHF. CDR3 bases: TGTGCCAGCAGCTTAGGACAGGCCTATAATTCACCCCTCCACTTT. The rearrangement uses TRBV7-9 and TRBJ1-6; a possible D gene is TRBD1 (6 bases). Per the germline V gene, CDR1 is SEHNR and CDR2 is FQNEAQ (reference sequence). Trimming stripped 1 base from V and 2 bases from J, with 6 bases between. The CDR3 has 15 amino acids.

This clone was counted only a few times. The genes are TRBV2 and TRBJ1-4; no reliable D call. Per the germline V gene, CDR1 is SNHLY and CDR2 is FYNNEI. CDR3 length equals 14 residues. V was pared by 2 bases and J by 3 bases, with 7 bases between. The CDR3 spells CASSERESNEKLFF. The CDR3 DNA reads TGTGCCAGCAGTGAAAGGGAGTCTAATGAAAAACTGTTTTTT.

For the CDR3, the DNA is TGTGCCAGTAGTGTCCCCCGAAAGATACTAGCGGGGGGGTCCACCACAGATACGCAGTATTTT. This encodes CASSVPRKILAGGSTTDTQYF. The genes are TRBV19 and TRBJ2-3, with 13 bases matching TRBD2. The CDR3 covers 21 residues. Germline V lookup: CDR1 LNHDA, CDR2 SQIVND (reference sequence). Trimming took 5 bases from V and 2 from J; bases not matched to a gene: 19.

The chain carries TRBV5-4 and TRBJ2-7, with D unresolved. V lost 3 bases, J lost 2 bases, and 21 bases lay in between. The V gene's germline CDR1 is SGHNT and CDR2 YYREEE (reference sequence). This CDR3 contains 17 residues. CDR3 amino acids: CASSSIPEVDSTYEQYF. CDR3 nucleotide sequence: TGTGCCAGCAGCTCTATCCCCGAAGTTGATTCAACCTACGAGCAGTACTTC.

This chain connects TRBV6-6 to TRBJ2-2; the match to TRBD2 covers 7 bases. The CDR3 loop spans 15 amino acids. The V and J ends lost 1 base and 4 bases, in that order; junction bases with no gene match: 3. CDR1 MNHNY and CDR2 SVGAGI come from the germline V gene (reference sequence). The CDR3 protein is CASSYFGTTTGELFF. CDR3 coding DNA: TGTGCCAGCAGTTACTTCGGGACTACCACCGGGGAGCTGTTTTTT.

The chain is built from TRBV11-3 and TRBJ2-7; D gene unclear. Germline V CDR1 and CDR2: SGHNT, YENEEA. With 0 bases removed from V and 4 bases from J, the gap between germline ends came to 13 bases. The length of the CDR3 is 15 residues. The CDR3 sequence: CASSLEYGLGYEQYF. For the CDR3, the DNA is TGTGCCAGCAGCTTAGAATACGGTCTCGGGTACGAGCAGTACTTC.

The chain is built from TRBV7-8 and TRBJ2-1, with D maybe TRBD1 (6 bases). CDR3 size: 15 residues. The germline V and J ends were trimmed by 1 base and 7 bases, with 14 bases remaining between them. From germline, CDR1 is SGHVS and CDR2 FQNEAQ. This CDR3 is CASSLEGVINNEQFF. As DNA, the CDR3 is TGTGCCAGCAGCTTAGAGGGGGTCATCAATAATGAGCAGTTCTTC.

The rearrangement joins TRBV5-1 to TRBJ2-1, with D possibly being TRBD1 (6 bases). Trimming took 2 bases from V and 10 from J, leaving 13 bases between them. The CDR3 covers 13 residues. The V gene's germline CDR1 is SGHRS and CDR2 YFSETQ. CDR3 coding DNA: TGCGCCAGCAGCTTACAGGGTAGTGGGGAGCAGTTCTTC. Its protein product is CASSLQGSGEQFF.

The chain combines TRBV7-9 with TRBJ1-4; D gene ambiguous. V was cut by 4 bases and J by 4 bases, with 10 bases left in between. This CDR3 spans 14 amino acids. The V gene's germline CDR1 is SEHNR and CDR2 FQNEAQ (reference sequence). The CDR3 DNA sequence: TGTGCCAGCAGCTCTACCCCCCTTAATGAAAAACTGTTTTTT. It codes for CASSSTPLNEKLFF.

The V and J genes are TRBV2 and TRBJ2-1; 10 nucleotides line up with TRBD1. CDR1 is SNHLY and CDR2 is FYNNEI in the germline V gene. Losses at the gene ends were 5 bases for V and 8 bases for J; bases not matched to a gene: 9. The CDR3 spans 15 residues. The CDR3 DNA reads as TGTGCCAGCAGTCACAGGGACAGGGGTATGGATGAGCAGTTCTTC. Amino acids: CASSHRDRGMDEQFF.

The rearrangement uses TRBV29-1 and TRBJ2-6; 9 nucleotides agree with TRBD1. The V gene's germline CDR1 is SQVTM and CDR2 ANQGSEA. CDR3 size: 14 residues. The J segment lost 4 bases and the V segment lost 7 bases, leaving 5 bases of the junction unmatched. CDR3 in amino acids: CSARTGAGANVLTF. The DNA for the CDR3 is TGCAGCGCTAGGACAGGGGCCGGGGCCAACGTCCTGACTTTC.

This chain links TRBV9 with TRBJ2-3; 7 bases fit TRBD2. The CDR3 spans 13 residues. Germline V gene sequence: CDR1 SGDLS, CDR2 YYNGEE. J was trimmed by 5 bases and V by 6 bases; bases with no gene match: 6. CDR3 in amino acids: CASTPLAKDTQYF. For the CDR3, the DNA is TGTGCCAGCACCCCACTAGCGAAAGATACGCAGTATTTT.